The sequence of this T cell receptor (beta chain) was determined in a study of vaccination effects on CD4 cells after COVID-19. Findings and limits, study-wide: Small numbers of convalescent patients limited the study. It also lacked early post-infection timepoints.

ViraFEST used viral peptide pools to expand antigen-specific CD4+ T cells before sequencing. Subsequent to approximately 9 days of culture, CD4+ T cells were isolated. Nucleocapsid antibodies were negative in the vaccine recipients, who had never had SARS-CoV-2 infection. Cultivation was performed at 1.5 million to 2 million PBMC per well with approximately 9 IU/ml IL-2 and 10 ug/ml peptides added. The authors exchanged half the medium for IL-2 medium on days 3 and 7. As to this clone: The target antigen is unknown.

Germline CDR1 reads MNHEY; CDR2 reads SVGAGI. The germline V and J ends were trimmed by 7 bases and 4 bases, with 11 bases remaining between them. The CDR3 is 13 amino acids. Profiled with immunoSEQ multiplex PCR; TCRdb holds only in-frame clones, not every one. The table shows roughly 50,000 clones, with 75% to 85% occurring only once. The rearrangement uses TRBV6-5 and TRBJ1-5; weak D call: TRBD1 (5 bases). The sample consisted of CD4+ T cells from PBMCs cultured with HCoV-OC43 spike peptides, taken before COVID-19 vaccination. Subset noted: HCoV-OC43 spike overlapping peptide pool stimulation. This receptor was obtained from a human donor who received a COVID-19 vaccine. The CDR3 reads CASKGRFNQPQHF. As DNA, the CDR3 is TGTGCCAGCAAGGGGCGCTTTAATCAGCCCCAGCATTTT.